Below, 23 T cell receptor beta chains from the same sample are listed, as sequenced in a study of blood T cell repertoires in COVID-19. Only in-frame clones appear in the TCRdb table, and some are missing; sequencing was by immunoSEQ multiplex PCR. The sample consists of 30,000 to 40,000 clones, roughly 78% of them appearing once. The sequenced sample was peripheral blood. Receptor source: a woman aged 65 to 85 with acute or convalescent COVID-19.

The chain has TRBV11-2 and TRBJ2-7; D not certain. Trimming cost V 5 bases and J 5 bases, with 16 bases left between them. Per the germline V gene, CDR1 is SGHAT and CDR2 is FQNNGV. The CDR3 has 14 amino acids. The CDR3 nucleotides are TGTGCCAGCAGCCGGGTCGCGATCAGCGACGAGCAGTACTTC. Amino acids: CASSRVAISDEQYF.

The chain carries TRBV19 and TRBJ2-5, with 12 bases that match TRBD2. Unmatched junction bases numbered 18, after V lost 5 bases and J lost 5 bases. CDR3 length: 19 amino acids. Germline CDR1 LNHDA, CDR2 SQIVND (reference sequence). In DNA, the CDR3 is TGTGCCAGTAGTCCCAGACAGGGGACTAGCGGGTGGGGTCGGGAGACCCAGTACTTC. Translated, it gives CASSPRQGTSGWGRETQYF.

The chain combines TRBV5-1 with TRBJ1-2, with 9 bases aligning to TRBD1. This CDR3 has 16 residues. The junction had 7 bases not matched to a gene; V was cut back by 0 bases and J by 4 bases. From germline, CDR1 is SGHRS and CDR2 YFSETQ. DNA for the CDR3: TGCGCCAGCAGCTTGGACGGACAGGGGATTGGCTATGGCTACACCTTC. Translation: CASSLDGQGIGYGYTF.

V is TRBV5-1 and J is TRBJ2-5; 7 bases align to TRBD2. Germline V CDR1 and CDR2: SGHRS, YFSETQ. The CDR3 is made up of 14 amino acids. After removal of 0 bases from V and 5 bases from J, the junction contained 4 bases not matched to a gene. The CDR3 sequence is CASSLGSGRETQYF. CDR3 nucleotides: TGCGCCAGCAGCTTGGGGTCCGGGAGGGAGACCCAGTACTTC.

The V gene is TRBV12-3 or TRBV12-4, the J gene TRBJ1-1; D unclear. The CDR3 totals 12 residues. The ends were cut back, 8 bases at V and 11 bases at J, with 18 bases in the middle. The CDR3 sequence: CASRALPGSAFF. The CDR3 region has the DNA TGTGCCAGCCGGGCCCTCCCCGGGAGTGCTTTCTTT.

This clone was observed a handful of times. The rearrangement links TRBV7-9 to TRBJ2-1; 10 bases map to TRBD2. CDR1 is SEHNR, CDR2 FQNEAQ, per germline (reference sequence). The CDR3 sequence is 15 residues long. V gave up 5 bases and J gave up 4 bases; unmatched junction bases: 5. The CDR3 sequence: CASSLLAGAYNEQFF. In nucleotides, the CDR3 is TGTGCCAGCAGCCTCCTAGCGGGAGCTTACAATGAGCAGTTCTTC.

The chain is built from TRBV2 and TRBJ1-3, with 8 bases fitting TRBD1. V gave up 6 bases and J gave up 2 bases; unmatched junction bases: 12. The germline gives CDR1 SNHLY, CDR2 FYNNEI. The CDR3 spans 17 residues. The CDR3 DNA follows: TGTGCCAGCAGCCGGACAGGGCTAAGGGTGACTGGAAACACCATATATTTT. Its protein is CASSRTGLRVTGNTIYF.

The chain carries TRBV18 and TRBJ2-1; 10 nucleotides match TRBD2. The V and J ends lost 3 bases and 4 bases, in that order; junction bases with no gene match: 6. The CDR3 spans 16 residues. Per the germline V gene, CDR1 is KGHSH and CDR2 is LQKENI. Here the CDR3 reads CASSPPSSGGYNEQFF. In nucleotides, the CDR3 is TGTGCCAGCTCACCCCCCTCTAGCGGGGGATACAATGAGCAGTTCTTC. The full variable domain, in which reference TRBV18 and TRBJ2-1 provide the parts outside the CDR3, is NAGVMQNPRHLVRRRGQEARLRCSPMKGHSHVYWYRQLPEEGLKFMVYLQKENIIDESGMPKERFSAEFPKEGPSILRIQQVVRGDSAAYFCASSPPSSGGYNEQFFGPGTRLTVL.

The chain couples TRBV19 to TRBJ2-1; 8 nucleotides match TRBD1. V was clipped by 5 bases and J by 1 base; unmatched bases: 4. The CDR3 runs 15 residues. Germline V CDR1 and CDR2: LNHDA, SQIVND (reference sequence). CDR3 DNA sequence: TGTGCCAGTAGTTCCCGGACAGGGTCCTACAATGAGCAGTTCTTC. This gives the protein CASSSRTGSYNEQFF.

The chain is built from TRBV11-2 and TRBJ1-2, with unresolved D. The CDR3 length is 13 residues. Trimming removed 0 bases from V and 2 bases from J, with 4 bases in between. Germline-derived CDR1 and CDR2 are SGHAT and FQNNGV. The CDR3 DNA is TGTGCCAGCAGCTTAGACCGGAACTATGGCTACACCTTC. Protein sequence: CASSLDRNYGYTF.

This clone was recorded a few times. The chain is built from TRBV3-1 (or the pseudogene TRBV3-2) and TRBJ1-1; possible D gene TRBD1, 5 bases. V lost 1 base, J lost 1 base, and 10 bases lay in between. This CDR3 contains 15 residues. CDR1 is LGHDT and CDR2 is YNNKEL in the germline V gene (reference sequence). As DNA, the CDR3 is TGTGCCAGCAGCCAAGCGGGGGGGAGGAACACTGAAGCTTTCTTT. This gives the protein CASSQAGGRNTEAFF.

The rearrangement links TRBV7-9 to TRBJ2-4; D may be TRBD1 (6 bases). The CDR3 extends over 15 amino acids. The V gene's germline CDR1 is SEHNR and CDR2 FQNEAQ (reference sequence). V lost 2 bases to trimming and J lost 1 base, with 9 bases between them. In DNA, the CDR3 is TGTGCCAGCAGCTTAATCACAGGGGCCAAAAACATTCAGTACTTC. It yields the protein CASSLITGAKNIQYF.

The V and J genes are TRBV9 and TRBJ2-1, with TRBD2 as a possible D gene (5 bases). Trimming shortened V by 0 bases and J by 9 bases, and 10 bases separated the two germline ends. The CDR3 totals 13 residues. Germline V lookup: CDR1 SGDLS, CDR2 YYNGEE. CDR3 bases: TGTGCCAGCAGCGTAGACGTAGCGAGTGAGCAGTTCTTC. Protein product: CASSVDVASEQFF.

This chain uses TRBV5-1 with TRBJ2-5; TRBD2 matches 13 bases. This CDR3 is 17 amino acids long. Per germline, CDR1 SGHRS and CDR2 YFSETQ. The V and J ends lost 4 bases and 4 bases, in that order; junction bases with no gene match: 10. CDR3 in amino acids: CASSLTTGLAGVETQYF. CDR3 nucleotide sequence: TGCGCCAGCAGCCTAACAACAGGACTAGCGGGAGTAGAGACCCAGTACTTC.

The V and J genes are TRBV2 and TRBJ2-4, with 8 bases that match TRBD2. From germline, CDR1 is SNHLY and CDR2 FYNNEI. Trimming removed 6 bases from V and 2 bases from J; junction bases left unmatched: 9. CDR3 size: 16 residues. The CDR3 protein is CASRPGGGRSKNIQYF. The CDR3 DNA follows: TGTGCCAGCAGGCCTGGCGGGGGGAGGTCCAAAAACATTCAGTACTTC.

This sequence joins TRBV5-1 and TRBJ2-5; D is uncertain. This CDR3 is built from 16 residues. Germline V gene lookup returns CDR1 SGHRS and CDR2 YFSETQ. Deletions cut 2 bases from V and 1 base from J, with 15 bases between. CDR3 sequence reads: CASSLPPPPGQETQYF. CDR3 DNA sequence: TGCGCCAGCAGCTTACCCCCACCCCCAGGCCAAGAGACCCAGTACTTC.

V gene TRBV6-5 combines with J gene TRBJ1-3; 7 nucleotides agree with TRBD1. The V gene's germline CDR1 is MNHEY and CDR2 SVGAGI. This CDR3 is built from 15 residues. V shed 5 bases and J 0 bases; nucleotides not matched to a gene: 4. The CDR3 sequence: CASSRQGLSGNTIYF. The CDR3 region has the DNA TGTGCCAGCAGTAGACAGGGACTCTCTGGAAACACCATATATTTT.

This rearrangement joins TRBV6-1 to TRBJ2-7, with D uncertain. There are 15 residues in the CDR3. Germline V gene sequence: CDR1 MNHNS, CDR2 SASEGT. V lost 1 base and J lost 7, with 17 bases in between. The DNA of the CDR3 is TGTGCCAGCAGTGAAGATCGGGTTCCGTGGAAAGAGCAGTACTTC. The encoded protein is CASSEDRVPWKEQYF.

This clone was counted a single time. The rearrangement joins TRBV19 to TRBJ1-2; perhaps TRBD1 as D (5 bases). V dropped 5 bases and J dropped 5 bases, with 12 bases sitting between them. The germline V gene has CDR1 LNHDA and CDR2 SQIVND (reference sequence). The CDR3 is 13 residues long. DNA for the CDR3: TGTGCCAGTAGTTTCCAACGGGGGTATGGCTACACCTTC. Translated: CASSFQRGYGYTF.

The CDR3 loop reads CASSQAISGRNSYEQYF. The CDR3 DNA sequence: TGCGCCAGCAGCCAAGCTATTAGCGGGAGGAACTCCTACGAGCAGTACTTC. V gene TRBV4-1 combines with J gene TRBJ2-7, with 10 bases that match TRBD2. This CDR3 contains 17 residues. The germline V gene encodes CDR1 MGHRA and CDR2 YSYEKL. Losses at the gene ends were 1 base for V and 0 bases for J; bases not matched to a gene: 6.

The rearrangement uses TRBV4-2 and TRBJ1-2, with 8 bases matching TRBD1. The CDR3 is 16 amino acids. The V and J ends lost 1 base and 8 bases, in that order; junction bases with no gene match: 12. The germline CDR1 and CDR2 sequences are LGHNA and YNFKEQ. The CDR3 sequence is CASSQVGQGALEGYTF. CDR3 in DNA: TGTGCCAGCAGCCAAGTTGGGCAGGGGGCACTTGAAGGCTACACCTTC.

The chain combines TRBV6-5 with TRBJ1-1, with a tentative D call TRBD1 (6 bases). Germline V gene data show CDR1 as MNHEY and CDR2 as SVGAGI. V lost 6 bases and J lost 1, with 12 bases in between. The CDR3 is made up of 14 amino acids. This CDR3 is CASRSQGGNTEAFF. The CDR3 DNA sequence: TGTGCCAGCAGATCACAGGGCGGGAACACTGAAGCTTTCTTT.

The chain is built from TRBV7-9 and TRBJ1-2; D gene ambiguous. The germline gives CDR1 SEHNR, CDR2 FQNEAQ (reference sequence). Trimming stripped 5 bases from V and 8 bases from J, with 12 bases between. The CDR3 contains 12 residues. The CDR3 bases are TGTGCCAGCAGCCCCGAGGTAGCGGGCTACACCTTC. It yields the protein CASSPEVAGYTF.